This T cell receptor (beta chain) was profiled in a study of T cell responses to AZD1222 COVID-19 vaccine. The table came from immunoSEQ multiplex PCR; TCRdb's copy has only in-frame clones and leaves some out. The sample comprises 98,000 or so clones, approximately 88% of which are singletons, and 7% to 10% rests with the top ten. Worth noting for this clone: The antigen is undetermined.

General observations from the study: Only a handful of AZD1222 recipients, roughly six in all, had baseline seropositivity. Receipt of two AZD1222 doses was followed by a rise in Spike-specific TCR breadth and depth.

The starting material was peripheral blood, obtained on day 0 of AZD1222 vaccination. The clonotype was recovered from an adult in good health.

The CDR3 bases are TGTGCCAGCAGTTGGCCGGGACATTCCTACGAGCAGTACTTC. As protein: CASSWPGHSYEQYF. V usage is TRBV6-2 or TRBV6-3 and J usage is TRBJ2-7; perhaps TRBD1 as D (6 bases). CDR3 size: 14 residues. Germline loops: CDR1 MNHEY, CDR2 SVGEGT. Trimming pared 4 bases from V and 1 base from J, leaving 11 bases between.